This T cell receptor (beta chain) comes out of a study of Tregs in tolerant kidney transplant recipients. The CDR3 is made up of 14 amino acids. Germline values: CDR1 SEHNR, CDR2 FQNEAQ (reference sequence). V was cut by 1 base and J by 2 bases, with 6 bases left in between. The nonmyeloablative bone marrow transplants came from related graft donors, with transient mixed chimerism. Unstimulated Tregs (CD4+CD25+CD127-) and CD4+CD25- non-Tregs were sorted from PBMCs. To note about this clone: Its antigen is currently unknown. The CDR3 end is not reached by the read, which stops 3 residues before it; the germline J gene fills it in.

Overall study results and limits: Antigen-driven expansion was suggested because donor-specific Tregs expanded more than all Tregs in tolerant patients. Activated donor B cell expansion appeared to reveal the most relevant donor-specific TCRbeta repertoire. Biological reproducibility was not directly addressed in this study.

Assay: immunoSEQ multiplex PCR; the TCRdb copy retains only in-frame clones and omits some. This sample carries about 11,000 clones, with roughly 25% going to the ten biggest clones. The input for sequencing was CD8+ T cells from blood (PBMCs), taken 24 months after the transplant. The rearrangement uses TRBV7-9 and TRBJ2-1, with no clear D. The source of this sequence is a human patient who received a combined kidney and bone marrow transplant. A share of the T cells may be of graft donor origin. CDR3 residues: CASSLGSPYNEQFF. Partial CDR3 DNA: TGTGCCAGCAGCTTAGGTAGCCCCTACAATGAG. Full variable domain (missing parts from reference TRBV7-9 and TRBJ2-1): DTGVSQNPRHKITKRGQNVTFRCDPISEHNRLYWYRQTLGQGPEFLTYFQNEAQLEKSRLLSDRFSAERPKGSFSTLEIQRTEQGDSAMYLCASSLGSPYNEQFFGPGTRLTVL.